This TCR beta chain was documented in a study of technical replicates of blood from a handful of donors (dated by TCRdb to 2016 to 2017). Regarding this clone: It lacks a known antigen. No much larger clone exists at a distance of one base, and base qualities are not known.

Library method: the immunoSEQ multiplex PCR assay. TCRdb carries this immuneACCESS record with in-frame sequences only. Its versions omit some clonotypes, under half of them owing to an unresolved V gene in the studies checked, with the rest unexplained. This sample gives tens of thousands of clones in total; 96% of them show up just once. The ten largest make up 0.37% of the sample. V is pruned by 5 bases and J by 3 bases, leaving 1 base of the junction without a gene match. The CDR3 has 14 amino acids, counting the end cysteine and phenylalanine. Solely the CDR3 DNA is kept, with 42 bases framed from the first base. CDR1 SGHVS and CDR2 FQNEAQ are derived from the germline V gene.

The chain is encoded by TRBV7-8 joined to TRBJ2-1, with TRBD2 identical over 10 junction bases. The sequenced sample consisted of T cells isolated from PBMCs. This TCR derives from a human donor in good health. The nucleotide sequence reads as follows: TGTGCCAGCAGCGGGACTAGCGTCTACAATGAGCAGTTCTTC. This encodes CASSGTSVYNEQFF.